What follows describes a single T cell receptor (beta chain). As yet, its antigen is unknown. TCR alpha and TCR beta cDNA libraries carrying sample barcodes and UMIs were produced by 5'RACE using constant-segment primers. TCRdb re-analysed the 5' RACE reads in MiXCR, keeping a single row per CDR3 protein. This sample carries some 350,000 distinct CDR3 sequences, about 15% of them seen once, and the ten largest clones take about 22%. The sample belongs to a study of T-cell memory formation after mild COVID-19. Study as a whole: There were largely donor-specific TCR clusters.

Study-level results: From day 15 to 85, contracting clones were balanced between CD4 and CD8, whereas later expanders leaned toward CD4+. Some responding clones appeared in pre-infection memory, suggesting cross-reactive memory joined.

The TCR was taken from a man between 18 and 35 years old who had mild COVID-19 (a few samples of this study predate the infection). Cell type and time point are not known. Sequences were obtained from PBMCs or a T cell subset sorted from them (not recorded which).

CDR3 sequence: CASSLMAIEAFF. CDR3 nucleotide sequence: TGTGCCAGCAGTTTAATGGCCATTGAAGCTTTCTTT. The chain joins TRBV12-3 or TRBV12-4 to TRBJ1-1; D unclear. Between the trimmed V and J ends, which lost 2 bases and 7 bases, there was a span of 8 bases. This CDR3 has 12 amino acids.